These 26 T cell receptor beta chains were sequenced from one sample in a study of CD8 T cells in Susac syndrome. Random hexamers were used to reverse transcribe roughly 0.45 to 1 ug of RNA. A single record per CDR3 protein comes from TCRdb applying MiXCR to the immunoSEQ multiplex PCR reads. The sample holds under 200,000 distinct CDR3 sequences; roughly 90% are singletons and the top ten take 0.085% to 0.1%. The source material was CD4+ T cells from PBMCs. The receptors derive from a human donor with Susac syndrome.

This chain uses TRBV30 with TRBJ2-7, with TRBD1 as a possible D gene (5 bases). V lost 3 bases to trimming and J lost 5 bases, with 8 bases between them. The CDR3 covers 11 residues. Per germline, CDR1 GTSNPN and CDR2 SVGIG (reference sequence). Written as DNA, the CDR3 is TGTGCCTGGAGGACAGTCCACGAGCAGTACTTC. Translated: CAWRTVHEQYF.

Worth noting for this clonotype: A junction boundary mismatches the germline segment, possibly from a read error. This chain uses TRBV5-1 with TRBJ1-1, with no clear D. Looked up from germline, CDR1 is SGHRS and CDR2 is YFSETQ. This CDR3 has 14 amino acids. The CDR3 loop reads CASSLDPGNTEAFF. The CDR3 DNA reads TGTGCCAGCAGCTTAGATCCAGGGAACACTGAAGCTTTCTTT.

The chain links TRBV20-1 to TRBJ2-5, with 10 bases lining up with TRBD2. In germline, CDR1 is DFQATT, CDR2 SNEGSKA (reference sequence). This CDR3 has 13 amino acids. V trimming: 6 bases; J trimming: 5 bases; junction bases outside the gene matches: 6. The CDR3 protein is CSAPGLARETQYF. The CDR3 nucleotides are TGCAGTGCCCCGGGACTAGCGAGGGAGACCCAGTACTTC.

The chain has TRBV4-1 and TRBJ2-7; 9 nucleotides line up with TRBD2. V lost 2 bases to trimming and J lost 0 bases; unmatched junction nucleotides: 8. Germline values: CDR1 MGHRA, CDR2 YSYEKL. CDR3 length: 17 amino acids. The CDR3 nucleotides read TGCGCCAGCAGCCAAATCGGCCAGCGGGAGGCCTCCTACGAGCAGTACTTC. Translation: CASSQIGQREASYEQYF.

This clonotype appeared a single time. V and J are TRBV6-6 and TRBJ1-2, with TRBD1 identical over 8 bases. V shed 4 bases and J 6 bases; nucleotides not matched to a gene: 4. CDR3 size: 13 residues. Germline lookup yields CDR1 MNHNY and CDR2 SVGAGI (reference sequence). CDR3 loop: CASSSTGDHGYTF. CDR3 in DNA: TGTGCCAGCAGTTCGACAGGGGACCATGGCTACACCTTC.

The table lists this clonotype with a count of one. The chain has TRBV6-5 and TRBJ2-5; maybe TRBD1 (6 bases). This CDR3 has 14 residues. V was cut by 8 bases and J by 2 bases, with 15 bases left in between. Germline V gene lookup returns CDR1 MNHEY and CDR2 SVGAGI. CDR3 DNA: TGTGCCAGCCGCCGGACAGTTCTACAAGAGACCCAGTACTTC. It is translated as CASRRTVLQETQYF.

The chain uses TRBV30 and TRBJ1-1; D is perhaps TRBD1 (5 bases). Germline assignment: CDR1 GTSNPN and CDR2 SVGIG (reference sequence). Trimming took 0 bases from V and 5 from J, leaving 10 bases between them. The CDR3 is made up of 13 amino acids. CDR3 residues: CAWSVNGGTEAFF. In nucleotides, the CDR3 is TGTGCCTGGAGTGTAAATGGGGGGACTGAAGCTTTCTTT.

The genes are TRBV10-3 and TRBJ1-1, with TRBD1 identical over 11 bases. Germline V gene data show CDR1 as ENHRY and CDR2 as SYGVKD. The CDR3 runs to 15 residues. V was clipped by 6 bases and J by 0 bases; unmatched bases: 3. The DNA of the CDR3 is TGTGCCATCAGAGGACAGGGGGCCCTGAACACTGAAGCTTTCTTT. It codes for CAIRGQGALNTEAFF.

The gene calls are TRBV28 and TRBJ2-5, with D possibly TRBD1 on 5 matching bases. This CDR3 is 14 amino acids long. CDR1 and CDR2 (germline): MDHEN, SYDVKM. Trimming took 5 bases from V and 4 from J, leaving 14 bases between them. CDR3 sequence reads: CASSPQDPPETQYF. For the CDR3, the DNA is TGTGCCAGCAGTCCACAGGACCCCCCAGAGACCCAGTACTTC.

The chain employs TRBV21-1 and TRBJ2-7; no DNA check was done on the table's D call, TRBD1. TRBV21-1 is designated a pseudogene. The CDR3 extends over 16 amino acids. CDR3 protein: CASSKGGTGIRDEQYF. CDR3 in DNA: TGTGCCAGCAGCAAAGGGGGGACAGGGATTCGCGACGAGCAGTACTTC.

The rearrangement uses TRBV2 and TRBJ2-2; the match to TRBD2 covers 10 bases. V was pared by 6 bases and J by 1 base, with 5 bases of the junction left unmatched. Germline CDR1 SNHLY, CDR2 FYNNEI. This CDR3 has 16 amino acids. CDR3 sequence (DNA): TGTGCCAGCAGACGACTAGCGGGTCTGAACACCGGGGAGCTGTTTTTT. Translated, it gives CASRRLAGLNTGELFF.

The chain uses TRBV20-1 and TRBJ1-3, with 7 bases matching TRBD1. The germline V gene has CDR1 DFQATT and CDR2 SNEGSKA (reference sequence). CDR3 length equals 14 residues. V dropped 6 bases and J dropped 3; count of bases not matched to a gene: 8. The CDR3 DNA reads TGCAGTGCGGCTCCCGGGACAGTTGGAAACACCATATATTTT. Translating gives CSAAPGTVGNTIYF.

The V call is TRBV7-9, the J call TRBJ2-5, with D perhaps matching TRBD1 (5 bases). This CDR3 contains 14 residues. V gave up 3 bases and J gave up 1 base, with 9 bases separating them. Germline V CDR1 and CDR2: SEHNR, FQNEAQ (reference sequence). The CDR3 region is CASSLSGPQETQYF. DNA for the CDR3: TGTGCCAGCAGCTTGTCAGGGCCCCAAGAGACCCAGTACTTC.

This clonotype came up once. The chain is built from TRBV9 and TRBJ2-7; D is perhaps TRBD2 (6 bases). The CDR3 totals 15 residues. Germline-derived CDR1 and CDR2 are SGDLS and YYNGEE. V was clipped by 3 bases and J by 0 bases, with 13 bases between them. CDR3 amino acids: CASSARDVSSYEQYF. The CDR3 DNA sequence: TGTGCCAGCAGCGCGCGGGATGTGAGCTCCTACGAGCAGTACTTC.

The J gene is TRBJ2-3, the V gene TRBV19; D is perhaps TRBD2 (7 bases). The V end lost 5 bases, the J end lost 2 bases, and 17 bases lay between the germline ends. Germline V lookup: CDR1 LNHDA, CDR2 SQIVND (reference sequence). This CDR3 has 16 amino acids. The DNA of the CDR3 is TGTGCCAGTAGTGCGTGGGACCGGGGGGCCACAGATACGCAGTATTTT. This sequence encodes CASSAWDRGATDTQYF.

The chain links TRBV19 to TRBJ1-1; D is ambiguous. This CDR3 is built from 14 residues. Germline V gives CDR1 LNHDA, CDR2 SQIVND (reference sequence). Trimming stripped 6 bases from V and 5 bases from J, with 16 bases between. CDR3 residues: CASSAGSEITEAFF. Here the CDR3 DNA reads TGTGCCAGTAGCGCGGGGTCGGAAATAACTGAAGCTTTCTTT.

This chain uses TRBV6-4 with TRBJ2-1; weak D call: TRBD1 (6 bases). Trimming cost V 5 bases and J 1 base, with 12 bases left between them. CDR3 length equals 15 residues. Germline V gene lookup returns CDR1 MRHNA and CDR2 SNTAGT. CDR3 amino acids: CASSPGVWSYNEQFF. DNA of the CDR3: TGTGCCAGCAGTCCAGGGGTTTGGTCCTACAATGAGCAGTTCTTC.

The CDR3 DNA follows: TGCGCCAGCAGCTTGGAGGTCTCGGGACAGGGGTCCTACGAGCAGTACTTC. Its translation: CASSLEVSGQGSYEQYF. The chain uses TRBV5-1 and TRBJ2-7; 10 nucleotides agree with TRBD1. CDR3 length: 17 residues. Per germline, CDR1 SGHRS and CDR2 YFSETQ. V was clipped by 0 bases and J by 1 base; unmatched bases: 7.

This clonotype was seen only once. V is TRBV7-9 and J is TRBJ1-4; D not resolved. This CDR3 spans 13 amino acids. The germline V gene encodes CDR1 SEHNR and CDR2 FQNEAQ (reference sequence). The germline V and J ends were trimmed by 5 bases and 5 bases, with 9 bases remaining between them. The CDR3 DNA reads as TGTGCCAGCAGCCCCGTGGAAAATGAAAAACTGTTTTTT. It encodes CASSPVENEKLFF.

The chain uses TRBV2 and TRBJ2-3; TRBD2 matches 12 bases. After removal of 4 bases from V and 2 bases from J, the junction contained 4 bases not matched to a gene. The length of the CDR3 is 16 residues. CDR1 SNHLY and CDR2 FYNNEI come from the germline V gene. CDR3 loop: CASSGLAGAFTDTQYF. CDR3 nucleotides: TGTGCCAGCAGTGGACTAGCGGGGGCCTTCACAGATACGCAGTATTTT.

The chain carries TRBV7-9 and TRBJ1-1; 7 bases agree with TRBD1. V lost 5 bases and J lost 11; bases outside the gene matches: 17. CDR1 is SEHNR and CDR2 is FQNEAQ in the germline V gene (reference sequence). The CDR3 loop spans 15 amino acids. CDR3 loop: CASSAGDFSPTGAFF. Here the CDR3 DNA reads TGTGCCAGCAGCGCGGGGGATTTCAGCCCGACAGGGGCTTTCTTT.

The chain couples TRBV12-3 or TRBV12-4 to TRBJ2-5; 11 bases are shared with TRBD2. V was clipped by 6 bases and J by 2 bases; unmatched bases: 5. The CDR3 is 15 amino acids. As DNA, the CDR3 is TGTGCCAGCAGGGGACTAGCGGCGGCTCAAGAGACCCAGTACTTC. It specifies CASRGLAAAQETQYF.

This clonotype has more than one count but fewer than ten. V gene TRBV6-1 combines with J gene TRBJ1-2; TRBD1 matches at 9 bases. J was trimmed by 4 bases and V by 5 bases; bases with no gene match: 5. This CDR3 comprises 14 residues. CDR1 and CDR2 from the germline V gene are MNHNS and SASEGT. DNA of the CDR3: TGTGCCAGCAGTCCCGGGACAGGGCTCTATGGCTACACCTTC. Its protein is CASSPGTGLYGYTF.

The chain has TRBV9 and TRBJ2-3; 8 nucleotides line up with TRBD1. V trimming: 1 base; J trimming: 4 bases; junction bases outside the gene matches: 5. The CDR3 contains 15 residues. In germline, CDR1 is SGDLS, CDR2 YYNGEE. For the CDR3, the DNA is TGTGCCAGCAGCGTATTAGACAGGGGCGCAGATACGCAGTATTTT. Protein product: CASSVLDRGADTQYF.

This clonotype has only a few counts. The J gene is TRBJ2-7, the V gene TRBV7-9; D is unclear. The CDR3 loop spans 12 amino acids. CDR1 SEHNR and CDR2 FQNEAQ come from the germline V gene (reference sequence). Trimming stripped 0 bases from V and 5 bases from J, with 5 bases between. CDR3 in amino acids: CASSLASHEQYF. The CDR3 DNA follows: TGTGCCAGCAGCTTAGCGTCCCACGAGCAGTACTTC.

The genes are TRBV2 and TRBJ2-1, with D possibly TRBD1 on 5 matching bases. This CDR3 is 11 amino acids long. Deletions cut 4 bases from V and 12 bases from J, with 10 bases between. Per the germline V gene, CDR1 is SNHLY and CDR2 is FYNNEI. The DNA of the CDR3 is TGTGCCAGCAGTGGTGGCAGGGTGCAGTTCTTC. Amino acids: CASSGGRVQFF.